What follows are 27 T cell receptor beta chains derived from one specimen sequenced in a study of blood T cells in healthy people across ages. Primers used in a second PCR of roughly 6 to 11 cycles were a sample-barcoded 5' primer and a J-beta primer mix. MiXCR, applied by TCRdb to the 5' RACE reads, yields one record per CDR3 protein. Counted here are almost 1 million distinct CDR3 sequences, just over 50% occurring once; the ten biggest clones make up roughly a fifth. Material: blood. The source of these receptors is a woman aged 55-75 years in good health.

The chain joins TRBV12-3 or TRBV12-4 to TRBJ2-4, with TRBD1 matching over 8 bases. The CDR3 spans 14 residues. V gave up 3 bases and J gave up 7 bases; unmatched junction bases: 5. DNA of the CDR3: TGTGCCAGCAGTTTGAGACAGGGGCTCAACATTCAGTACTTC. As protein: CASSLRQGLNIQYF.

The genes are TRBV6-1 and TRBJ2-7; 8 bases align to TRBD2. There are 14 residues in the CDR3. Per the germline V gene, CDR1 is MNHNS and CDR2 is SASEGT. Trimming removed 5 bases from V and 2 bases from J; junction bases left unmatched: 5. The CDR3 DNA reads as TGTGCCAGCAGTACTAGCGGTACCGCCTACGAGCAGTACTTC. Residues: CASSTSGTAYEQYF.

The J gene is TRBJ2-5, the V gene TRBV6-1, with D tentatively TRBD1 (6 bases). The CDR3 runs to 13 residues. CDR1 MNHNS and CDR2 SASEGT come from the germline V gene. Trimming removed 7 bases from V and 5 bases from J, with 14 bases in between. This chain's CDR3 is CASTLDRWETQYF. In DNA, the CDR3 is TGTGCCAGCACTCTAGACAGGTGGGAGACCCAGTACTTC.

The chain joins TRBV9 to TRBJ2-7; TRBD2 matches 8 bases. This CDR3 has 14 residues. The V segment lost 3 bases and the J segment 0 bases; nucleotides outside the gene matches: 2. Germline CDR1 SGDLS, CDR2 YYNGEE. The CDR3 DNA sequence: TGTGCCAGCAGCGATAGCGGGAACTCCTACGAGCAGTACTTC. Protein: CASSDSGNSYEQYF. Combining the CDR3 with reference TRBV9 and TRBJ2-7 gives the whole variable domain DSGVTQTPKHLITATGQRVTLRCSPRSGDLSVYWYQQSLDQGLQFLIQYYNGEERAKGNILERFSAQQFPDLHSELNLSSLELGDSALYFCASSDSGNSYEQYFGPGTRLTVT.

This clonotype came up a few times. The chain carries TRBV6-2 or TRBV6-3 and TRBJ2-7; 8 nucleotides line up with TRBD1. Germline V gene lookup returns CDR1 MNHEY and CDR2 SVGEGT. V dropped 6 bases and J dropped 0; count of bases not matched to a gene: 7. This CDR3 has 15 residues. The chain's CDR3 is CASRAQGANSYEQYF. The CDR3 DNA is TGTGCCAGCAGGGCTCAGGGGGCCAACTCCTACGAGCAGTACTTC.

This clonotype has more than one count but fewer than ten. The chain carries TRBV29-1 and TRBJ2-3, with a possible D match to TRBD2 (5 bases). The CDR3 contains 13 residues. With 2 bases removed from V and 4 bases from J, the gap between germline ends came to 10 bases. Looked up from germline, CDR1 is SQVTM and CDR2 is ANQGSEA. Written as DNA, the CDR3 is TGCAGCGTTGAAAGGGTTAGCGCAGATACGCAGTATTTT. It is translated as CSVERVSADTQYF.

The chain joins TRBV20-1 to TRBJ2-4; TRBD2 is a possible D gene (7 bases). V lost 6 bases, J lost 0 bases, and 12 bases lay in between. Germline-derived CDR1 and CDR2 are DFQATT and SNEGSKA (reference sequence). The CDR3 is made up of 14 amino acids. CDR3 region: CSAGGRIAKNIQYF. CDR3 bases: TGCAGTGCCGGGGGGCGGATAGCCAAAAACATTCAGTACTTC.

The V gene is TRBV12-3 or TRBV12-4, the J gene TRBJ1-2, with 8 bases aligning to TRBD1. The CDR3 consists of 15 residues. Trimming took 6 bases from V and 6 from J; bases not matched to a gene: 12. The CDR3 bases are TGTGCCAGCAGCCGCCGGCAACAGGGGGAGAATGGCTACACCTTC. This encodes CASSRRQQGENGYTF.

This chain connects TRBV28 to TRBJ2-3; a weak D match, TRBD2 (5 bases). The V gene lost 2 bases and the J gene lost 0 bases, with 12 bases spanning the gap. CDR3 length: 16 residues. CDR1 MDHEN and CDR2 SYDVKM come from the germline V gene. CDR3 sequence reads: CASSLSGSSSTDTQYF. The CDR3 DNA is TGTGCCAGCAGTTTAAGTGGGAGTTCGAGCACAGATACGCAGTATTTT.

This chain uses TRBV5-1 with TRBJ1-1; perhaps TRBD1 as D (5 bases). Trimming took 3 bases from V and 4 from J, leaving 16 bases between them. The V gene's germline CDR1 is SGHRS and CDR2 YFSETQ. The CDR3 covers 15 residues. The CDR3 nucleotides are TGCGCCAGCAGCTCGCAGGACACGGTAGGCACTGAAGCTTTCTTT. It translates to CASSSQDTVGTEAFF.

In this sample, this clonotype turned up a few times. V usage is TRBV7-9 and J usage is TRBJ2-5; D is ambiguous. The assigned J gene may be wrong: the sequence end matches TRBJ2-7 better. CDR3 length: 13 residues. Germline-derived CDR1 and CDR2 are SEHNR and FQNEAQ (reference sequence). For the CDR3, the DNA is TGTGCCAGCAGCTCAGGCATCCGTCCCGAGCAGTACTTC. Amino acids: CASSSGIRPEQYF.

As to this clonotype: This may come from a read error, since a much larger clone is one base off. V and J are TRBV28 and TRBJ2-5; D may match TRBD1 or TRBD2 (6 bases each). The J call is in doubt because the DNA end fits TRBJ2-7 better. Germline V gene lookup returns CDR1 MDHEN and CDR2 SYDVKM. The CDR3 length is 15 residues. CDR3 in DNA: TGTGCCAGCAGTTTCGGGGGCACCTCCTTCTACGAGCAGTACTTC. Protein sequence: CASSFGGTSFYEQYF.

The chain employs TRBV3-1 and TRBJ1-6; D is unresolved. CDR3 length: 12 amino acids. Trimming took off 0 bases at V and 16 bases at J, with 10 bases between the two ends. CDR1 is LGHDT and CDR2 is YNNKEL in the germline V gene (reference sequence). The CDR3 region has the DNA TGTGCCAGCAGCCAAGAGTTTCGGGTTCTCCACTTT. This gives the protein CASSQEFRVLHF.

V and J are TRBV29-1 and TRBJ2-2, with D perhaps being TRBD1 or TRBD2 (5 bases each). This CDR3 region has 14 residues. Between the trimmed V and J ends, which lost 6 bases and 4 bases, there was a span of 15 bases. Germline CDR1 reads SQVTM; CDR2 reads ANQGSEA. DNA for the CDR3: TGCAGCGTAGATTTCTCAGGGAGCACCGGGGAGCTGTTTTTT. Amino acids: CSVDFSGSTGELFF.

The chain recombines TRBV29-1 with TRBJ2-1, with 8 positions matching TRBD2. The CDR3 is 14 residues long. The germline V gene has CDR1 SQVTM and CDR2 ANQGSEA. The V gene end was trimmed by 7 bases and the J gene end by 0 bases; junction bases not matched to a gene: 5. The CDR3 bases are TGCAGCGCCGGAGGGACTAGCTCCTACAATGAGCAGTTCTTC. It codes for CSAGGTSSYNEQFF.

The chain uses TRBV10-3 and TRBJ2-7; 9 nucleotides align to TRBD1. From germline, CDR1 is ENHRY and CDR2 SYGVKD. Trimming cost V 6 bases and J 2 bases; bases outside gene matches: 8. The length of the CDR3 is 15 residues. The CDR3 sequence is CAIRAGQGAPYEQYF. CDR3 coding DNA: TGTGCCATCAGGGCGGGACAGGGTGCCCCCTACGAGCAGTACTTC.

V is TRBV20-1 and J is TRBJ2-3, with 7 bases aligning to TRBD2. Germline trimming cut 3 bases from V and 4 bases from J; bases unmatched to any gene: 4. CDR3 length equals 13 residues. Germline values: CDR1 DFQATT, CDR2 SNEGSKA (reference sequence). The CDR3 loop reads CSARRGGADTQYF. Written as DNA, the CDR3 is TGCAGTGCTAGGAGGGGAGGGGCAGATACGCAGTATTTT.

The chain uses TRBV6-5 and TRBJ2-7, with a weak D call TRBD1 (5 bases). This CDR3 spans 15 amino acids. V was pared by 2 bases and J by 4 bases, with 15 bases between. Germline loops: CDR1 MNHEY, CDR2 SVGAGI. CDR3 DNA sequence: TGTGCCAGCAGTTACATGGACACCGGCCTATACGAGCAGTACTTC. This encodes CASSYMDTGLYEQYF.

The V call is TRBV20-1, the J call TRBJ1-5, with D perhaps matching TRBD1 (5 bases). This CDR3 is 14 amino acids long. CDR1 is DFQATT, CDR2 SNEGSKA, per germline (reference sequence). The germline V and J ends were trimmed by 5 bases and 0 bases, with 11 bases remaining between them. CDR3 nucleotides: TGCAGTGCTGAAAGACAGTATAGCAATCAGCCCCAGCATTTT. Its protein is CSAERQYSNQPQHF.

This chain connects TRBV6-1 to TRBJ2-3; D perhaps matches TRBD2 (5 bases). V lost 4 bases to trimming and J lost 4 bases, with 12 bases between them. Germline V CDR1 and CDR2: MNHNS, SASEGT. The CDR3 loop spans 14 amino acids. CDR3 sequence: CASSAVVGADTQYF. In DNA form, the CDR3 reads TGTGCCAGCAGTGCCGTCGTGGGAGCAGATACGCAGTATTTT.

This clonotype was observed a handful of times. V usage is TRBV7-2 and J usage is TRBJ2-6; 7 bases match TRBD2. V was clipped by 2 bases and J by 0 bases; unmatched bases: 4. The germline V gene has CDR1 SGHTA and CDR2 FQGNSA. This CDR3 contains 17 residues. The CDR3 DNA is TGTGCCAGCAGCTTACGAGCGGGAAACTCTGGGGCCAACGTCCTGACTTTC. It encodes CASSLRAGNSGANVLTF.

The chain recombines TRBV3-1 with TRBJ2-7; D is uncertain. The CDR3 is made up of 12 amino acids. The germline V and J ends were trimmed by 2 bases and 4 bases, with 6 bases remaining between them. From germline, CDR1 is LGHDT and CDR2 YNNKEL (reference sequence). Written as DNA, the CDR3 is TGTGCCAGCAGCCAAACGAATTACGAGCAGTACTTC. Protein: CASSQTNYEQYF.

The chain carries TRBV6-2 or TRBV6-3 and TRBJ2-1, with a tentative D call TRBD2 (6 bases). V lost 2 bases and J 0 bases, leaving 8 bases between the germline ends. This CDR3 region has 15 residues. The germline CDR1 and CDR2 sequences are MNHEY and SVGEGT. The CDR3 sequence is CASSYGTPSYNEQFF. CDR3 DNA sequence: TGTGCCAGCAGTTACGGGACTCCCTCCTACAATGAGCAGTTCTTC.

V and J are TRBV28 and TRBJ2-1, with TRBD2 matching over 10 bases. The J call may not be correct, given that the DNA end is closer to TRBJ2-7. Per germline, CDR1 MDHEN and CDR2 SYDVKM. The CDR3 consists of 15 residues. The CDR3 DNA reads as TGTGCCAGCAGCCGTAGCGGGAGGTTGGTCAATGAGCAGTACTTC. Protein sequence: CASSRSGRLVNEQYF.

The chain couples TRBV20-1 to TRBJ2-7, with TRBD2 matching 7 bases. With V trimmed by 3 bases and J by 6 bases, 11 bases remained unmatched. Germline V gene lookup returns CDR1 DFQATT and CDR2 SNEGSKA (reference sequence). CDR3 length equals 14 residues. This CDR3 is CSARTSGRGSEQYF. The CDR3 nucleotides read TGCAGTGCTAGGACCTCTGGGAGGGGATCCGAGCAGTACTTC.

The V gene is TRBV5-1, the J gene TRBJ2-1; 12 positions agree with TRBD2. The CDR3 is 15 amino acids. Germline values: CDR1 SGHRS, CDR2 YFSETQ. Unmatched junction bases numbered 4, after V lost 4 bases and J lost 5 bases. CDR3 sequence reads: CASSATSGGNNEQFF. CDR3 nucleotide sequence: TGCGCCAGCAGCGCGACTAGCGGGGGCAACAATGAGCAGTTCTTC.

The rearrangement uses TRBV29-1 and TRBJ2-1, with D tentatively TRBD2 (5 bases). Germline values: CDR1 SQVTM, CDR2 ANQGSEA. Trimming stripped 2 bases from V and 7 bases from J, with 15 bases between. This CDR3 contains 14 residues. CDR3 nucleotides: TGCAGCGTTGAACACCGAACTAGATGGAATGAGCAGTTCTTC. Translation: CSVEHRTRWNEQFF.